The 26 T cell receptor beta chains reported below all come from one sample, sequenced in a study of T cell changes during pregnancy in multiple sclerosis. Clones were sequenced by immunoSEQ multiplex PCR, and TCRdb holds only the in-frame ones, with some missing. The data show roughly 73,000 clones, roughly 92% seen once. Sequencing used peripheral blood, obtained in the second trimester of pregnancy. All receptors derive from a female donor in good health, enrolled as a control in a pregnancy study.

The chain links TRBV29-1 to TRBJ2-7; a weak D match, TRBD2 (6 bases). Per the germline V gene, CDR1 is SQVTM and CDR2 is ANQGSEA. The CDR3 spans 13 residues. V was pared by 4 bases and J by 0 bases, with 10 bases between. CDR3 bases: TGCAGCGTTGTAGGAGGGAGCTCCTACGAGCAGTACTTC. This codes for CSVVGGSSYEQYF.

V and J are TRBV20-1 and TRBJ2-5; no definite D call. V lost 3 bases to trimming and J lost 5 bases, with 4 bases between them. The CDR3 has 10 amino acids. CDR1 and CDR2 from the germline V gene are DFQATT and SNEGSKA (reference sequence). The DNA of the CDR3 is TGCAGTGCTAGTCCGGAGACCCAGTACTTC. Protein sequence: CSASPETQYF.

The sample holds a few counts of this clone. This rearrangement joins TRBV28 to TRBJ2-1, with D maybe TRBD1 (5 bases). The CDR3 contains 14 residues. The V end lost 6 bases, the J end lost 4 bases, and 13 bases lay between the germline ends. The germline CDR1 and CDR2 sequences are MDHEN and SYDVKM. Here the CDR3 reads CASRLRTQYNEQFF. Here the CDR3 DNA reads TGTGCCAGCAGATTGAGGACACAGTACAATGAGCAGTTCTTC.

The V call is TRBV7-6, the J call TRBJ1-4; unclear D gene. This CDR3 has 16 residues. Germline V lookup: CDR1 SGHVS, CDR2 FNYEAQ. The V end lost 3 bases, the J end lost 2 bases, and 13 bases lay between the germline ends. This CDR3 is CASSFQEAGTNEKLFF. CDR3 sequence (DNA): TGTGCCAGCAGCTTTCAAGAGGCTGGGACTAATGAAAAACTGTTTTTT. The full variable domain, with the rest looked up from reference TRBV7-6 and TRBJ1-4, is GAGVSQSPRYKVTKRGQDVALRCDPISGHVSLYWYRQALGQGPEFLTYFNYEAQQDKSGLPNDRFSAERPEGSISTLTIQRTEQRDSAMYRCASSFQEAGTNEKLFFGSGTQLSVL.

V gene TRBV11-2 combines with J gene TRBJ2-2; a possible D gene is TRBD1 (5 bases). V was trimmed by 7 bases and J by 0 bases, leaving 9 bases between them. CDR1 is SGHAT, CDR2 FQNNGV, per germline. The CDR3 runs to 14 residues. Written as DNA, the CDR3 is TGTGCCAGCAAACAGGCATCGAACACCGGGGAGCTGTTTTTT. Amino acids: CASKQASNTGELFF.

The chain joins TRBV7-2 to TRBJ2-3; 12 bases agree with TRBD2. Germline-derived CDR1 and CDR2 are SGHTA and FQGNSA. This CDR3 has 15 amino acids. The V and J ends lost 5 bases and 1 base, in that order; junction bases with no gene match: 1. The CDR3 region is CASSASGGGTDTQYF. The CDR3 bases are TGTGCCAGCAGCGCTAGCGGGGGGGGCACAGATACGCAGTATTTT.

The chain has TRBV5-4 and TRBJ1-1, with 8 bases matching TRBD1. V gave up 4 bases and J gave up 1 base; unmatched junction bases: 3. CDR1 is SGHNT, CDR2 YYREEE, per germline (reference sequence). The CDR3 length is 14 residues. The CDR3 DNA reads TGTGCCAGCAGCCCGGACAGGGCGAACACTGAAGCTTTCTTT. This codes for CASSPDRANTEAFF.

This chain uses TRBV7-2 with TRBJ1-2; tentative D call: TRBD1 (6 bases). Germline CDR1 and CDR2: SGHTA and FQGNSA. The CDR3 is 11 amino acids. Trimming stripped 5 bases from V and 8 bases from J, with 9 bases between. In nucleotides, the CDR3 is TGTGCCAGCAGCCGAGGGGGAGGCTACACCTTC. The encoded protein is CASSRGGGYTF.

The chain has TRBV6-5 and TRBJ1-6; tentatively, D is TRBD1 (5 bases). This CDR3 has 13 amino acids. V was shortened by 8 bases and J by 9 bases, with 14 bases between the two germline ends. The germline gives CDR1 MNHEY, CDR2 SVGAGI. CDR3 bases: TGTGCCAGCGCGACAGAAAGGTCTTCACCCCTCCACTTT. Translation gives CASATERSSPLHF.

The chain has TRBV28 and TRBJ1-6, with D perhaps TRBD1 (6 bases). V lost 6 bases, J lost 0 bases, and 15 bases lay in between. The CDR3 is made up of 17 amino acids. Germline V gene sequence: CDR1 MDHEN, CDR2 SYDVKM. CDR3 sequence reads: CASSSAGGASYNSPLHF. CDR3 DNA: TGTGCCAGCAGCTCCGCCGGGGGGGCCTCCTATAATTCACCCCTCCACTTT.

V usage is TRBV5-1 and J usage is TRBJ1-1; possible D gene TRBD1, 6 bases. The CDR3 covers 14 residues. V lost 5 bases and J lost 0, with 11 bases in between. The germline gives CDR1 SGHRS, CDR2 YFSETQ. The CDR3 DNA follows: TGCGCCAGCAGTAAGACAGGTCTGAACACTGAAGCTTTCTTT. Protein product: CASSKTGLNTEAFF.

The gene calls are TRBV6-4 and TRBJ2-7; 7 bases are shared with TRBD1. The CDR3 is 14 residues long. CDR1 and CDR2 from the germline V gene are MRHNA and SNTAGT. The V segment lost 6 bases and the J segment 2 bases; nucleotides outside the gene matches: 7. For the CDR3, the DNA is TGTGCCAGCAGCGCGACCGGGACAGCCTACGAGCAGTACTTC. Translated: CASSATGTAYEQYF.

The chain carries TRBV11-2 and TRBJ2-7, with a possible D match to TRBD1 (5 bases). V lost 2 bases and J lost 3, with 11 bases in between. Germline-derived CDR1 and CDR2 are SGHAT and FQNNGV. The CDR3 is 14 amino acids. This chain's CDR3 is CASSLRQIYYEQYF. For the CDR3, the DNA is TGTGCCAGCAGCTTAAGACAGATATACTACGAGCAGTACTTC.

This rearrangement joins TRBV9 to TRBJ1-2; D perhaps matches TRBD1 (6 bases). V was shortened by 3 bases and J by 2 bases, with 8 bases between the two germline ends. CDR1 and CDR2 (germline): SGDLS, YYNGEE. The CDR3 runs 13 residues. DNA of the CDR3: TGTGCCAGCAGCGAGGGGGGGAACTATGGCTACACCTTC. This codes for CASSEGGNYGYTF.

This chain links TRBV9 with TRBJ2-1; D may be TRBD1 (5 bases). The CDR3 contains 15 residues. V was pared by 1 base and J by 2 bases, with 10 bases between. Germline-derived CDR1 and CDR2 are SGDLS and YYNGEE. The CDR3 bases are TGTGCCAGCAGCGTAATAGGGGTCACCTACAATGAGCAGTTCTTC. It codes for CASSVIGVTYNEQFF.

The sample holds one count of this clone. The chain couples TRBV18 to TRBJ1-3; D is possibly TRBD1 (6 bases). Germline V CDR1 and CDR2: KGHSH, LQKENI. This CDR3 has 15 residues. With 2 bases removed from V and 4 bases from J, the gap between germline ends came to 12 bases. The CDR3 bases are TGTGCCAGCTCACCATCCCAGGGGTCGGGAAACACCATATATTTT. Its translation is CASSPSQGSGNTIYF.

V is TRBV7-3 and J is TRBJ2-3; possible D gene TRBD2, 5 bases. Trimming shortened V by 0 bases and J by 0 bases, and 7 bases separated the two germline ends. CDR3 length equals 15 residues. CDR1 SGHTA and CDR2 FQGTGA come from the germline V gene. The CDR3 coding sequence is TGTGCCAGCAGCTTAACTCCGGGAAGCACAGATACGCAGTATTTT. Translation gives CASSLTPGSTDTQYF.

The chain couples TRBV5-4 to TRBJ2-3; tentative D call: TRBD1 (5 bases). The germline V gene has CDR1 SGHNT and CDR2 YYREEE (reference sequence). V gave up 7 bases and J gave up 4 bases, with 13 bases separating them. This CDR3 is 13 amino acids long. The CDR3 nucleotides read TGTGCCAGCGGTCAAGGGGCAGCAGATACGCAGTATTTT. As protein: CASGQGAADTQYF.

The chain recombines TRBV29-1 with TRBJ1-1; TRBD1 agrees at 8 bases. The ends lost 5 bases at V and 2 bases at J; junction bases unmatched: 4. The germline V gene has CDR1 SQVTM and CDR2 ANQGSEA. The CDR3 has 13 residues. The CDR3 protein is CSVTGQGNTEAFF. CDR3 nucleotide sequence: TGCAGCGTTACCGGACAGGGCAACACTGAAGCTTTCTTT.

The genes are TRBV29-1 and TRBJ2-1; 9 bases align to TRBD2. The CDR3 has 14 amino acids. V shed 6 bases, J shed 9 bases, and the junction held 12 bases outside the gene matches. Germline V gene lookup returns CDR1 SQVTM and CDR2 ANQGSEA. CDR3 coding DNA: TGCAGCGTCAAAGCGGGGGGCGGTAAGAGTGAGCAGTTCTTC. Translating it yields CSVKAGGGKSEQFF.

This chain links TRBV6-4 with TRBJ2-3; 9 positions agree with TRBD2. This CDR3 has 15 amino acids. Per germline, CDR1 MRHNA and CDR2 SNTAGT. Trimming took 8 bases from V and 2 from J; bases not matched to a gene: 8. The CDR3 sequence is CASAPAGGPTDTQYF. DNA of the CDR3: TGTGCCAGCGCGCCAGCGGGGGGTCCCACAGATACGCAGTATTTT.

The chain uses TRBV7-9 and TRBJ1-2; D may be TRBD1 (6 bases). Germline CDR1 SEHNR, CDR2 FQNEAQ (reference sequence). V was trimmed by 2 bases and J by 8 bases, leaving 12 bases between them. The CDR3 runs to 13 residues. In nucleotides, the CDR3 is TGTGCCAGCAGCTTAAACAGGGACCGGGGCTACACCTTC. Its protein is CASSLNRDRGYTF.

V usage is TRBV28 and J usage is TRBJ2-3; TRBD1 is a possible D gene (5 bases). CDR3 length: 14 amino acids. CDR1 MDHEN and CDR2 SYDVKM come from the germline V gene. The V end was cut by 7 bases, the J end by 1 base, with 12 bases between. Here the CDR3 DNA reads TGTGCCAGCACCTACCAGGGTCGCACAGATACGCAGTATTTT. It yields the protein CASTYQGRTDTQYF. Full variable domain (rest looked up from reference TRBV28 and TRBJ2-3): DVKVTQSSRYLVKRTGEKVFLECVQDMDHENMFWYRQDPGLGLRLIYFSYDVKMKEKGDIPEGYSVSREKKERFSLILESASTNQTSMYLCASTYQGRTDTQYFGPGTRLTVL.

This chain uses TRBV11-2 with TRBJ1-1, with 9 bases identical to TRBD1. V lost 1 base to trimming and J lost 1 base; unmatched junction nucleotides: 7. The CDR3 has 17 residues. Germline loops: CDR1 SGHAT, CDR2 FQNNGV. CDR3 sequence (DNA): TGTGCCAGCAGCTTAGGTCTACTACAGGGGGCGAACACTGAAGCTTTCTTT. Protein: CASSLGLLQGANTEAFF. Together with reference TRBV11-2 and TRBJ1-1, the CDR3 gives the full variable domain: EAGVAQSPRYKIIEKRQSVAFWCNPISGHATLYWYQQILGQGPKLLIQFQNNGVVDDSQLPKDRFSAERLKGVDSTLKIQPAKLEDSAVYLCASSLGLLQGANTEAFFGQGTRLTVV.

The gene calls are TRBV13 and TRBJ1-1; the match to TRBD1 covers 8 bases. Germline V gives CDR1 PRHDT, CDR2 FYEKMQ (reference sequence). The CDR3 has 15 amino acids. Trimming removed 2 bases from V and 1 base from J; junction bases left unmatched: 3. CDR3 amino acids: CASSLIQGGNTEAFF. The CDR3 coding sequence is TGTGCCAGCAGCTTAATACAGGGGGGGAACACTGAAGCTTTCTTT.

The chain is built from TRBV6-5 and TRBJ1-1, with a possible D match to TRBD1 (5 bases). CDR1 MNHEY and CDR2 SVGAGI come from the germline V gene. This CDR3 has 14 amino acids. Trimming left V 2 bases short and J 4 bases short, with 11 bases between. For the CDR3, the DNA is TGTGCCAGCAGTTACCTAATCGGGGGCACTGAAGCTTTCTTT. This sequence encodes CASSYLIGGTEAFF.